The next 17 T cell receptor beta chains were all read from a single sample in a study of TIL therapy for anti-PD-1-resistant metastatic lung cancer. Sample time point: pre-treatment sample, taken before nivolumab and TIL therapy. Tumor tissue came from excised metastases, mostly pleural nodules or supraclavicular lymph nodes. The immunoSEQ assay was v3. Clones were read by immunoSEQ multiplex PCR, and TCRdb kept only the in-frame ones, dropping some. The data show tens of thousands of clones, approximately 70% seen once. The material was tumor tissue, obtained at baseline. Receptors were obtained from a person aged 30 to 80 with non-small cell lung cancer.

The chain links TRBV7-2 to TRBJ2-1; the D gene could be TRBD1 or TRBD2 (5 bases each). Per the germline V gene, CDR1 is SGHTA and CDR2 is FQGNSA. V gave up 5 bases and J gave up 7 bases, with 15 bases separating them. The CDR3 runs to 14 residues. DNA of the CDR3: TGTGCCAGCAGCCGCCCGGGACCGGAAAATGAGCAGTTCTTC. Amino acid sequence: CASSRPGPENEQFF.

The J gene is TRBJ2-3, the V gene TRBV9; TRBD2 agrees at 7 bases. Germline-derived CDR1 and CDR2 are SGDLS and YYNGEE. This CDR3 region has 17 residues. J gave up 0 bases and V 4 bases, and 11 bases lay outside the gene matches. In DNA, the CDR3 is TGTGCCAGCAGCCGCCTATTTGCGGGAGCTAGCACAGATACGCAGTATTTT. Its translation: CASSRLFAGASTDTQYF.

The chain couples TRBV29-1 to TRBJ2-3, with D possibly matching TRBD2 (5 bases). V lost 0 bases to trimming and J lost 4 bases, with 11 bases between them. Per the germline V gene, CDR1 is SQVTM and CDR2 is ANQGSEA. The CDR3 is 14 amino acids. CDR3 nucleotides: TGCAGCGTTGAAGAACTCATGAGGGCAGATACGCAGTATTTT. Amino acid sequence: CSVEELMRADTQYF.

Comment on this clone: A read error may produce the germline difference seen at one junction end. The rearrangement joins TRBV30 to TRBJ1-2; TRBD1 might be the D (5 bases). Germline CDR1 is GTSNPN and CDR2 is SVGIG (reference sequence). The CDR3 covers 10 residues. The CDR3 loop is CAWSEGRPVF. Written as DNA, the CDR3 is TGTGCCTGGAGTGAGGGGCGCCCCGTCTTC.

The J gene is TRBJ1-6, the V gene TRBV9, with TRBD1 identical over 7 bases. Germline CDR1 SGDLS, CDR2 YYNGEE. The trim removed 0 bases at V and 6 bases at J, leaving 9 bases unmatched. The CDR3 is made up of 17 amino acids. The CDR3 here is CASSVEGAGQTNSPLHF. The CDR3 DNA is TGTGCCAGCAGCGTAGAAGGGGCGGGACAGACTAATTCACCCCTCCACTTT.

The chain is built from TRBV27 and TRBJ2-3; TRBD2 aligns across 12 bases. The CDR3 contains 14 residues. The V gene end was trimmed by 6 bases and the J gene end by 4 bases; junction bases not matched to a gene: 2. Germline CDR1 reads MNHEY; CDR2 reads SMNVEV (reference sequence). CDR3 in amino acids: CASSLAGGPDTQYF. CDR3 sequence (DNA): TGTGCCAGCAGCCTAGCGGGGGGGCCAGATACGCAGTATTTT.

The gene calls are TRBV28 and TRBJ1-6; D ambiguous. Per germline, CDR1 MDHEN and CDR2 SYDVKM. The CDR3 length is 14 residues. V was cut by 3 bases and J by 10 bases, with 13 bases left in between. The CDR3 DNA follows: TGTGCCAGCAGTTTGATCCGGGCCTCCTCACCCCTCCACTTT. This encodes CASSLIRASSPLHF.

This chain uses TRBV27 with TRBJ2-1; tentatively, D is TRBD2 (6 bases). The V end lost 3 bases, the J end lost 0 bases, and 12 bases lay between the germline ends. The CDR3 loop spans 16 amino acids. From germline, CDR1 is MNHEY and CDR2 SMNVEV (reference sequence). The CDR3 sequence is CASSFVGGVSYNEQFF. CDR3 DNA sequence: TGTGCCAGCAGTTTTGTGGGCGGGGTCTCCTACAATGAGCAGTTCTTC.

The chain couples TRBV21-1 to TRBJ1-5. TRBV21-1 is reported as a pseudogene. The CDR3 length is 15 residues. CDR3 loop: CASSKAGQLSQPQHF. Written as DNA, the CDR3 is TGTGCCAGCAGCAAAGCCGGGCAGCTATCACAGCCCCAGCATTTT.

The J gene is TRBJ2-1, the V gene TRBV30; D is unresolved. This CDR3 has 16 residues. The V end lost 0 bases, the J end lost 6 bases, and 18 bases lay between the germline ends. CDR1 and CDR2 (germline): GTSNPN, SVGIG (reference sequence). CDR3 bases: TGTGCCTGGAGTGTACGGGTGGGTATCCAATCCAATGAGCAGTTCTTC. It specifies CAWSVRVGIQSNEQFF.

The V and J genes are TRBV29-1 and TRBJ2-7, with D perhaps matching TRBD1 or TRBD2 (6 bases each). CDR3 length: 12 residues. The germline gives CDR1 SQVTM, CDR2 ANQGSEA. The ends were cut back, 1 base at V and 4 bases at J, with 8 bases in the middle. The CDR3: CSVEGRGYEQYF. In DNA, the CDR3 is TGCAGCGTTGAAGGGAGGGGGTACGAGCAGTACTTC.

The gene calls are TRBV7-9 and TRBJ2-7, with TRBD2 identical over 8 bases. Germline V lookup: CDR1 SEHNR, CDR2 FQNEAQ (reference sequence). The CDR3 has 16 amino acids. V lost 2 bases, J lost 5 bases, and 11 bases stayed unmatched. The CDR3 sequence: CASSLNPGLGGNEQYF. The CDR3 nucleotides are TGTGCCAGCAGCTTAAACCCGGGACTAGGAGGAAACGAGCAGTACTTC.

The J gene is TRBJ2-5, the V gene TRBV5-4; D might be TRBD1 or TRBD2, each matching 7 bases. Germline loops: CDR1 SGHNT, CDR2 YYREEE (reference sequence). The CDR3 contains 16 residues. Trimming pared 4 bases from V and 5 bases from J, leaving 21 bases between. The DNA for the CDR3 is TGTGCCAGCAGCCCCCCTGGGCAGGGGGGGATGGAGACCCAGTACTTC. Its protein product is CASSPPGQGGMETQYF.

A note on this clone: It is unclear where the CDR3 begins or ends on the DNA, so no DNA is shown, and the CDR3 is as TCRdb lists it. The V call is TRBV7-8, the J call TRBJ1-5; whether TRBD1, the table's D call, matches the DNA was not checked. The CDR3 is 17 amino acids long, termini counted. Germline CDR1 reads SGHVS; CDR2 reads FQNEAQ. CDR3: CASSLVHFGTADQPQHF.

This clone has just a few counts. The chain is built from TRBV5-6 and TRBJ1-6, with 9 bases identical to TRBD1. CDR3 size: 16 residues. Germline values: CDR1 SGHDT, CDR2 YYEEEE. The junction had 10 bases not matched to a gene; V was cut back by 1 base and J by 11 bases. DNA for the CDR3: TGTGCCAGCAGCTTGAGGACAGGGGACCCTGGGGCACCCCTCCACTTT. It yields the protein CASSLRTGDPGAPLHF.

This sequence joins TRBV4-2 and TRBJ1-1; D gene unclear. The CDR3 has 12 residues. The V end was cut by 1 base, the J end by 8 bases, with 8 bases between. The germline CDR1 and CDR2 sequences are LGHNA and YNFKEQ. The CDR3 sequence: CASSQAAQEAFF. Written as DNA, the CDR3 is TGTGCCAGCAGCCAAGCGGCACAGGAAGCTTTCTTT.

This clone has just a few counts. The V gene is TRBV5-1, the J gene TRBJ1-5; D is ambiguous. The length of the CDR3 is 14 residues. V was pared by 0 bases and J by 4 bases, with 8 bases between. Germline CDR1 SGHRS, CDR2 YFSETQ. The CDR3 loop reads CASSLEPGNQPQHF. CDR3 bases: TGCGCCAGCAGCTTGGAACCGGGGAATCAGCCCCAGCATTTT.